The 6 T cell receptor beta chains reported below all come from one sample, sequenced in a study of blood T cell repertoires in COVID-19 (dated by TCRdb to 2018 to 2021). Library construction relied on the immunoSEQ multiplex PCR assay. Here the immuneACCESS table is served through TCRdb, limited to in-frame sequences with V and J called. Missing clones are a known gap in these copies; in checked studies unresolved V genes cover under half, and the rest lacks a known reason. The sample includes over 65,000 clones, with about four fifths observed a single time. The ten largest clones add up to around 13% of the sample. Input material: peripheral blood. These receptors came from a woman aged 40 to 50 with active or convalescent COVID-19.

This clone was recorded only once. The chain links TRBV19 to TRBJ1-5; a possible D gene is TRBD1 (5 bases). Looked up from germline, CDR1 is LNHDA and CDR2 is SQIVND (reference sequence). The CDR3 totals 13 residues. V was clipped by 6 bases and J by 0 bases, with 6 bases between them. The CDR3 DNA sequence: TGTGCCAGTAGGGACACTAGCAATCAGCCCCAGCATTTT. This translates into CASRDTSNQPQHF.

V usage is TRBV2 and J usage is TRBJ2-2, with D possibly TRBD2 on 6 matching bases. Trimming removed 4 bases at V and 1 base at J, with 13 bases between. The CDR3 has 16 amino acids. Germline V gene lookup returns CDR1 SNHLY and CDR2 FYNNEI. In nucleotides, the CDR3 is TGTGCCAGCAGTGTTAAGCGCGGGAAGAACACCGGGGAGCTGTTTTTT. Its translation: CASSVKRGKNTGELFF.

CDR3 loop: CASSNGGGQETQYF. DNA for the CDR3: TGTGCCAGTAGTAACGGCGGGGGCCAAGAGACCCAGTACTTC. The chain is built from TRBV19 and TRBJ2-5, with TRBD2 matching over 7 bases. V was clipped by 4 bases and J by 1 base; unmatched bases: 3. Germline CDR1 and CDR2: LNHDA and SQIVND (reference sequence). The CDR3 is made up of 14 amino acids.

Comments on this clone: A read error may account for a junction end that differs from germline. The CDR3 spells CASSKKGQNIEAFF. Here the CDR3 DNA reads TGCGCCAGCAGCAAAAAGGGACAGAACATTGAAGCTTTCTTT. The rearrangement uses TRBV5-1 and TRBJ1-1, with 7 bases identical to TRBD1. Germline V gene sequence: CDR1 SGHRS, CDR2 YFSETQ. The CDR3 contains 14 residues.

This chain uses TRBV4-2 with TRBJ1-4; 9 nucleotides match TRBD1. The CDR3 extends over 16 amino acids. The junction had 3 bases not matched to a gene; V was cut back by 0 bases and J by 4 bases. The germline CDR1 and CDR2 sequences are LGHNA and YNFKEQ. The CDR3 nucleotides are TGTGCCAGCAGCCAAGAGGGGACAGGGAGTAATGAAAAACTGTTTTTT. It translates to CASSQEGTGSNEKLFF.

The CDR3 sequence is CASRRERTSASEQFF. CDR3 sequence (DNA): TGCGCCAGCCGACGGGAGAGGACTAGCGCTTCTGAGCAGTTCTTC. The J gene is TRBJ2-1, the V gene TRBV5-1, with TRBD2 matching over 9 bases. This CDR3 contains 15 residues. Germline CDR1 reads SGHRS; CDR2 reads YFSETQ. V was pared by 7 bases and J by 9 bases, with 14 bases of the junction left unmatched.